These T cell receptor beta chains were read from a single sample in a study of neurological immune-mediated disorders. MiXCR, run by TCRdb on the 5' RACE reads, gives a single entry per CDR3 protein. The table lists under 20,000 distinct CDR3 sequences, about 2.5% of them singletons. The source material was PBMCs. These receptors originate from a woman under 30 with multiple sclerosis. CDR3s include the opening cysteine and the closing phenylalanine or tryptophan. The D gene is left open where the match is weak. Some rows mark clone size as missing; the rest say once, few, many or name a class of expanded clone.

>NA|few|TRBJ1-1|TRBV6-5
CASSYRGVRTEAFF
TGTGCCAGCAGTTACAGGGGTGTACGGACTGAAGCTTTCTTT
>NA|many|TRBJ2-7|TRBV12-3/TRBV12-4
CASSLFAGASEQYF
TGTGCCAGCAGTTTATTCGCGGGGGCATCCGAGCAGTACTTC
>NA|many|TRBJ2-6|TRBV12-3/TRBV12-4
CASSRAGSGANVLTF
TGTGCCAGCAGTCGAGCAGGGTCAGGGGCCAACGTCCTGACTTTC
>TRBD1|many|TRBJ1-2|TRBV20-1
CSAKEDRRYGYTF
TGCAGTGCTAAAGAGGACAGGAGATATGGCTACACCTTC
>NA|many|TRBJ1-2|TRBV7-2
CASSLTTLNYGYTF
TGTGCCAGCAGCTTAACTACGCTTAACTATGGCTACACCTTC
>NA|many|TRBJ2-4|TRBV20-1
CSARTYTAAKNIQYF
TGCAGTGCTAGAACCTACACCGCAGCCAAAAACATTCAGTACTTC
>NA|many|TRBJ2-5|TRBV7-3
CASSLRGRGETQYF
TGTGCCAGCAGCTTACGGGGACGAGGGGAGACCCAGTACTTC
>TRBD2|many|TRBJ2-3|TRBV10-3
CAITQRGGTDTQYF
TGTGCCATCACCCAGCGGGGGGGCACAGATACGCAGTATTTT
>NA|many|TRBJ2-7|TRBV5-1
CASSRSTGSSYEQYF
TGCGCCAGCAGCCGGTCAACAGGATCTTCCTACGAGCAGTACTTC
>NA|few|TRBJ1-5|TRBV18
CASSAGVEAHQPQHF
TGTGCCAGCTCAGCTGGGGTGGAGGCCCATCAGCCCCAGCATTTT
>NA|medium-sized|TRBJ1-1|TRBV10-2
CASSVRVNTEAFF
TGCGCCAGCAGTGTCAGGGTGAACACTGAAGCTTTCTTT
>NA|many|TRBJ2-3|TRBV20-1
CSARGISTDTQYF
TGCAGTGCTAGGGGGATTAGCACAGATACGCAGTATTTT
>NA|many|TRBJ2-6|TRBV5-6
CASSKRDTSFGGANVLTF
TGTGCCAGCAGCAAACGTGACACTAGCTTTGGTGGGGCCAACGTCCTGACTTTC
>NA|many|TRBJ1-6|TRBV27
CASSGVVSPLHF
TGTGCCAGCAGTGGGGTTGTTTCACCCCTCCACTTT
>NA|many|TRBJ1-6|TRBV5-5
CASSFLQENSPLNF
TGTGCCAGCAGCTTCTTACAGGAGAATTCACCCCTCAACTTT
>NA|few|TRBJ1-6|TRBV20-1
CSALIPGRTNSPLHF
TGCAGTGCTCTAATACCGGGACGGACAAATTCACCCCTACACTTT
>TRBD2|many|TRBJ2-3|TRBV5-1
CASSGGGRTDTQYF
TGCGCCAGCAGTGGCGGGGGGCGCACAGATACGCAGTATTTT
>NA|many|TRBJ1-2|TRBV20-1
CSANKGIGGYTF
TGCAGTGCTAATAAGGGGATTGGTGGCTACACCTTC
>NA|many|TRBJ2-1|TRBV20-1
CSGADNEQFF
TGCAGTGGGGCGGACAATGAGCAGTTCTTC
>NA|many|TRBJ1-1|TRBV6-5
CASRQQGTKNTEAFF
TGTGCCAGCAGACAACAGGGTACAAAGAACACTGAAGCTTTCTTT
>NA|many|TRBJ2-1|TRBV7-2
CASSRGPGEQFF
TGTGCCAGCAGCCGAGGTCCCGGTGAGCAGTTCTTC
>NA|many|TRBJ1-1|TRBV11-3
CASSLPGARNTEAFF
TGTGCCAGCAGCTTACCGGGGGCCCGGAACACTGAAGCTTTCTTT
>NA|many|TRBJ1-2|TRBV11-2
CASSLGTGSYGYTF
TGTGCCAGCAGCTTAGGCACAGGTTCCTATGGCTACACCTTC
>NA|few|TRBJ1-2|TRBV4-3
CASSQDRINYGYTF
TGCGCCAGCAGCCAAGACAGGATAAACTATGGCTACACCTTC
>NA|medium-sized|TRBJ1-2|TRBV3-1
CASSQDPMFYGYTF
TGTGCCAGCAGCCAAGATCCGATGTTCTATGGCTACACCTTC
>TRBD2|NA|TRBJ2-2|TRBV7-8
CASSLGYGGGRSTGELFF
TGTGCCAGCAGCTTAGGTTACGGGGGAGGGCGATCCACCGGGGAGCTGTTTTTT
>NA|many|TRBJ1-2|TRBV27
CASSLIPGSPGYGYTF
TGTGCCAGCAGTTTAATTCCGGGCTCCCCCGGCTATGGCTACACCTTC
>TRBD1|many|TRBJ2-2|TRBV7-3
CASSLNKGASANTGELFF
TGTGCCAGCAGCTTAAATAAGGGGGCAAGCGCGAACACCGGGGAGCTGTTTTTT
>NA|many|TRBJ1-6|TRBV28
CASSPDVEGDSPLHF
TGTGCCAGCAGTCCCGACGTCGAGGGGGATTCACCCCTCCACTTT
>NA|many|TRBJ2-5|TRBV6-1
CASSEGRSTRDAETQYF
TGTGCCAGCAGTGAAGGGAGGTCAACGAGGGACGCAGAGACCCAGTACTTC
>NA|many|TRBJ2-3|TRBV20-1
CSLITPLSTDTQYF
TGCAGCCTTATAACCCCCCTAAGCACAGATACGCAGTATTTT
>NA|many|TRBJ1-3|TRBV6-5
CASSYAGEEDTIYF
TGTGCCAGCAGTTACGCCGGGGAAGAGGACACCATATATTTT
>NA|many|TRBJ2-3|TRBV7-9
CASSLIGDTQYF
TGTGCCAGCAGCTTGATTGGAGATACGCAGTATTTT
>TRBD1|many|TRBJ1-1|TRBV27
CASSSGGAVNTEAFF
TGTGCCAGCAGTTCAGGGGGCGCCGTGAACACTGAAGCTTTCTTT
>TRBD1|many|TRBJ2-7|TRBV20-1
CSARNPGTGDYEQYF
TGCAGTGCAAGAAATCCCGGGACAGGGGACTACGAGCAGTACTTC
>TRBD1|many|TRBJ1-2|TRBV12-3/TRBV12-4
CASSRGQGAPGYTF
TGTGCCAGCAGCCGAGGACAGGGGGCGCCTGGCTACACCTTC
>TRBD1|many|TRBJ1-2|TRBV3-1
CASSLDRVNYGYTF
TGTGCCAGCAGTCTGGACAGGGTCAACTATGGCTACACCTTC
>TRBD2|many|TRBJ2-1|TRBV7-2
CASSQASGGYNEQFF
TGTGCCAGCAGCCAAGCTAGCGGGGGGTACAATGAGCAGTTCTTC
>NA|many|TRBJ1-1|TRBV5-5
CASSLVSNTEAFF
TGTGCCAGCAGCTTGGTCAGCAACACTGAAGCTTTCTTT
>NA|many|TRBJ1-1|TRBV9
CASSVDGTGSTEAFF
TGTGCCAGCAGCGTAGATGGCACAGGGTCCACTGAAGCTTTCTTT
>NA|many|TRBJ2-3|TRBV7-9
CASSLGGTDTQYF
TGTGCCAGCAGCTTAGGTGGCACAGATACGCAGTATTTT
>NA|many|TRBJ1-2|TRBV6-6
CASSFQGTGYTF
TGTGCCAGCAGTTTCCAGGGAACCGGCTACACCTTC
>NA|many|TRBJ2-3|TRBV20-1
CSARLITTDTQYF
TGCAGTGCTAGATTAATCACGACAGATACGCAGTATTTT
>NA|NA|TRBJ2-3|TRBV28
CASSLEGRNTQYF
TGTGCCAGCAGTTTAGAGGGTCGGAATACGCAGTATTTT
>TRBD1|many|TRBJ2-1|TRBV25-1
CASSSTGGRNEQFF
TGTGCCAGCAGTAGCACAGGGGGACGGAATGAGCAGTTCTTC
>NA|few|TRBJ1-1|TRBV29-1
CSVGQRNTEAFF
TGCAGCGTTGGACAACGGAACACTGAAGCTTTCTTT
>NA|many|TRBJ1-2|TRBV7-2
CASSLVSGEQNTF
TGTGCCAGCAGCTTAGTGTCAGGGGAGCAGAACACCTTC
>NA|many|TRBJ1-2|TRBV28
CASSFQGYTF
TGTGCCAGCAGTTTTCAGGGCTACACCTTC
>TRBD2|many|TRBJ2-2|TRBV11-3
CASRPPGLAGTGELFF
TGTGCCAGCCGCCCCCCGGGACTAGCGGGAACCGGGGAGCTGTTTTTT
>NA|many|TRBJ1-1|TRBV9
CASSEGGYTEAFF
TGTGCCAGCAGCGAAGGGGGATACACTGAAGCTTTCTTT
>TRBD1|many|TRBJ2-7|TRBV28
CASSPGDRGLLYEQYF
TGTGCCAGCAGTCCTGGGGACAGGGGGCTCCTCTACGAGCAGTACTTC
>NA|few|TRBJ1-3|TRBV7-7
CASSRTLSGNTIYF
TGTGCTAGCAGCCGGACACTCTCTGGAAACACCATATATTTT
>NA|many|TRBJ2-1|TRBV7-8
CASSLRRGNNEQFF
TGTGCCAGCAGCTTACGGCGGGGTAACAATGAGCAGTTCTTC
>NA|many|TRBJ2-5|TRBV20-1
CSVRGRGGETQYF
TGCAGTGTAAGGGGACGGGGAGGAGAGACCCAGTACTTC